This record concerns one TCR beta chain sequence. This record belongs to a study of human T cells and chemical hapten exposure. Study-level background: A mostly female patient group had alopecia areata, totalis or universalis.

The sample's time point: patch test 1, 2 weeks after DPC sensitization. As for treatment: therapeutic diphenylcyclopropenone sensitization with weekly scalp DPC. Alopecia patients, 18 to 70 years old and DPC-suitable, served as donors. Within the library, unique molecular identifiers were attached to each individual cDNA molecule. Each CDR3 protein is one row after TCRdb ran MiXCR on the RACE reads. The data show about 120,000 distinct CDR3 sequences, roughly 13% seen once. This clonotype originated in a man younger than 35 with alopecia areata. Some clones in this sample may be carry-over from other donors' samples. The sequencing used whole blood, collected in connection with sensitization to the hapten diphenylcyclopropenone (DPC).

The CDR3 DNA reads TGTGCCAGCAGTGAAATGAACATTCAGTACTTC. Amino acid sequence: CASSEMNIQYF. The chain is built from TRBV2 and TRBJ2-4; unclear D gene. Germline lookup yields CDR1 SNHLY and CDR2 FYNNEI. The CDR3 has 11 residues. Trimming stripped 2 bases from V and 7 bases from J, with 3 bases between.